Described below is a single T cell receptor (beta chain) sequence and its context. The reaction was completed, and proliferating CFSE-low CD3+CD4+ and CD3+CD8+ responders were then sorted. This sample stems from a study of graft-versus-host responses after intestinal transplantation. Looking at the study overall: All recipients were transplanted with multivisceral, liver-intestinal, or isolated intestinal grafts. Every one of the recipients received anti-thymocyte globulin induction and afterwards took tacrolimus and steroids for roughly 3 years. Study outcomes and limitations: GvH clones detected in recipient marrow included some appearing first in ileum or blood.

Assay: immunoSEQ multiplex PCR; the TCRdb copy retains only in-frame clones and omits some. The sample lists around 20,000 clones, approximately 45% occurring once. V shed 10 bases, J shed 2 bases, and the junction held 6 bases outside the gene matches. The CDR3 totals 14 residues. From germline, CDR1 is ENHRY and CDR2 SYGVKD. The clonotype was recovered from a human patient who received an intestinal transplant. The source was alloreactive CD4+ T cells from a mixed lymphocyte reaction culture, collected before intestinal transplant. Subset defined: CFSE-low proliferating T cells sorted from approximately 6-day pre-transplant mixed lymphocyte reaction (GvH or HvG direction). The rearrangement joins TRBV10-3 to TRBJ1-1; 11 nucleotides agree with TRBD1. In nucleotides, the CDR3 is TGTGCCACGGGACAGGGGGGGCCTAACACTGAAGCTTTCTTT. Its translation: CATGQGGPNTEAFF.